This passage covers 20 T cell receptor beta chains from one sample sequenced in a study of blood T cell repertoires in COVID-19. Clones were sequenced by immunoSEQ multiplex PCR, and TCRdb holds only the in-frame ones, with some missing. Found here are over 250,000 clones, about 80% of them singletons; the top ten hold 3% to 3.5%. The sample comprised peripheral blood. The receptors originated from a woman older than 75 with acute or convalescent COVID-19.

This clone was observed a handful of times. V and J are TRBV5-1 and TRBJ1-5; D gene ambiguous. The germline gives CDR1 SGHRS, CDR2 YFSETQ. The CDR3 loop spans 15 amino acids. V was pared by 0 bases and J by 6 bases, with 13 bases between. DNA for the CDR3: TGCGCCAGCAGCTTGGTTCCGGGGTTGCGTCAGCCCCAGCATTTT. Protein: CASSLVPGLRQPQHF.

The rearrangement joins TRBV6-5 to TRBJ1-6; 7 nucleotides align to TRBD1. Germline CDR1 reads MNHEY; CDR2 reads SVGAGI. Trimming at V came to 5 bases and at J to 10 bases, leaving 11 bases not matched to a gene. There are 15 residues in the CDR3. The CDR3 here is CASSRQGGEGSPLHF. The CDR3 nucleotides read TGTGCCAGCAGTCGTCAAGGGGGCGAAGGATCACCCCTCCACTTT.

This chain connects TRBV7-2 to TRBJ1-1, with D possibly matching TRBD1 (6 bases). This CDR3 comprises 14 residues. Trimming stripped 1 base from V and 3 bases from J, with 9 bases between. Germline CDR1 SGHTA, CDR2 FQGNSA. This chain's CDR3 is CASSLGPGDTEAFF. Written as DNA, the CDR3 is TGTGCCAGCAGCTTAGGTCCAGGGGACACTGAAGCTTTCTTT.

Only a few counts were recorded for this clone. The J gene is TRBJ1-1, the V gene TRBV2; D remains unclear. The germline V gene encodes CDR1 SNHLY and CDR2 FYNNEI. V was shortened by 3 bases and J by 6 bases, with 11 bases between the two germline ends. The length of the CDR3 is 13 residues. This chain's CDR3 is CASSESQVSEAFF. CDR3 bases: TGTGCCAGCAGTGAGTCGCAGGTCTCTGAAGCTTTCTTT.

The genes are TRBV5-6 and TRBJ2-7; D is unresolved. The CDR3 is made up of 15 amino acids. Germline values: CDR1 SGHDT, CDR2 YYEEEE. V shed 1 base and J shed 4 bases, with 15 bases lying between them. The DNA of the CDR3 is TGTGCCAGCAGCTTGTTTACCACTACCCATTACGAGCAGTACTTC. This codes for CASSLFTTTHYEQYF.

The chain couples TRBV28 to TRBJ1-5; tentative D call: TRBD1 (5 bases). V dropped 5 bases and J dropped 4 bases, with 15 bases sitting between them. From germline, CDR1 is MDHEN and CDR2 SYDVKM. This CDR3 region has 15 residues. CDR3 nucleotide sequence: TGTGCCAGCAGTCCAATTATTGGGGGGAATCAGCCCCAGCATTTT. This codes for CASSPIIGGNQPQHF.

J is TRBJ2-3 and V is TRBV3-1 (or the pseudogene TRBV3-2); TRBD2 matches 9 bases. The CDR3 loop spans 13 amino acids. Germline CDR1 is LGHDT and CDR2 is YNNKEL (reference sequence). V was pared by 3 bases and J by 11 bases, with 6 bases of the junction left unmatched. CDR3 DNA sequence: TGTGCCAGCAGCCAGAAGACTAGCGGCCAGCAGTATTTT. Protein sequence: CASSQKTSGQQYF.

The V and J genes are TRBV7-8 and TRBJ1-2; maybe TRBD1 (5 bases). Between the trimmed V and J ends, which lost 1 base and 6 bases, there was a span of 6 bases. Germline V gene lookup returns CDR1 SGHVS and CDR2 FQNEAQ. This CDR3 has 12 residues. In nucleotides, the CDR3 is TGTGCCAGCAGCTTAGAGGGGAATGGCTACACCTTC. Protein: CASSLEGNGYTF.

The CDR3 DNA reads TGTGCCAGCAGCTTAGCCCCCCCCTTCGGAAACACCATATATTTT. Amino acids: CASSLAPPFGNTIYF. This chain connects TRBV7-6 to TRBJ1-3; no reliable D call. V was shortened by 0 bases and J by 4 bases, with 10 bases between the two germline ends. This CDR3 has 15 amino acids. Germline V gives CDR1 SGHVS, CDR2 FNYEAQ.

This clone has only one observation. The chain joins TRBV6-5 to TRBJ1-1, with TRBD1 matching 7 bases. Germline assignment: CDR1 MNHEY and CDR2 SVGAGI. The CDR3 contains 14 residues. The V segment lost 7 bases and the J segment 7 bases; nucleotides outside the gene matches: 12. The CDR3 sequence is CASTRGQGVSEAFF. In DNA, the CDR3 is TGTGCCAGCACTAGGGGGCAGGGGGTGAGTGAAGCTTTCTTT.

This chain links TRBV6-6 with TRBJ1-5; 10 bases fit TRBD1. CDR1 and CDR2 (germline): MNHNY, SVGAGI (reference sequence). V lost 6 bases and J lost 7; bases outside the gene matches: 9. The CDR3 contains 15 residues. CDR3 nucleotide sequence: TGTGCCAGCAGCCCGGGACAGGGGAATCTACAGCCCCAGCATTTT. Its protein is CASSPGQGNLQPQHF.

V gene TRBV19 combines with J gene TRBJ2-7; 9 nucleotides align to TRBD1. From germline, CDR1 is LNHDA and CDR2 SQIVND (reference sequence). The J segment lost 12 bases and the V segment lost 6 bases, leaving 18 bases of the junction unmatched. This CDR3 is 15 amino acids long. The CDR3 sequence: CASSPPGQGFGSLYF. The CDR3 DNA is TGTGCCAGTAGCCCTCCGGGACAGGGATTTGGTAGTCTGTACTTC.

The chain is built from TRBV2 and TRBJ1-2, with TRBD1 as a possible D gene (5 bases). V was pared by 5 bases and J by 3 bases, with 19 bases between. CDR3 length: 16 residues. CDR1 is SNHLY, CDR2 FYNNEI, per germline. CDR3 region: CASSLETRGWDYGYTF. The CDR3 nucleotides are TGTGCCAGCAGTTTGGAGACTAGGGGATGGGACTATGGCTACACCTTC.

This chain uses TRBV9 with TRBJ2-1; 10 bases line up with TRBD2. The CDR3 covers 15 residues. Germline assignment: CDR1 SGDLS and CDR2 YYNGEE. Trimming removed 3 bases from V and 8 bases from J; junction bases left unmatched: 8. The DNA of the CDR3 is TGTGCCAGCAGCGCAGCGGGGGGGCTCATTGATGAGCAGTTCTTC. It yields the protein CASSAAGGLIDEQFF. Filled out from reference TRBV9 and TRBJ2-1, the complete variable domain reads DSGVTQTPKHLITATGQRVTLRCSPRSGDLSVYWYQQSLDQGLQFLIQYYNGEERAKGNILERFSAQQFPDLHSELNLSSLELGDSALYFCASSAAGGLIDEQFFGPGTRLTVL.

The gene calls are TRBV5-1 and TRBJ1-6; 10 nucleotides agree with TRBD1. This CDR3 contains 17 residues. Losses at the gene ends were 1 base for V and 8 bases for J; bases not matched to a gene: 9. Germline CDR1 SGHRS, CDR2 YFSETQ. The CDR3 sequence is CASSLMGSGTGDSPLHF. CDR3 sequence (DNA): TGCGCCAGCAGCTTGATGGGCTCGGGGACAGGGGATTCACCCCTCCACTTT. The whole variable domain, filled in from reference TRBV5-1 and TRBJ1-6, reads KAGVTQTPRYLIKTRGQQVTLSCSPISGHRSVSWYQQTPGQGLQFLFEYFSETQRNKGNFPGRFSGRQFSNSRSEMNVSTLELGDSALYLCASSLMGSGTGDSPLHFGNGTRLTVT.

This chain links TRBV7-9 with TRBJ1-3; D is unclear. V was clipped by 2 bases and J by 0 bases, with 11 bases between them. This CDR3 has 16 amino acids. Germline CDR1 SEHNR, CDR2 FQNEAQ (reference sequence). CDR3 sequence reads: CASSLKAVNSGNTIYF. The CDR3 nucleotides are TGTGCCAGCAGCTTAAAAGCCGTAAACTCTGGAAACACCATATATTTT.

The chain combines TRBV29-1 with TRBJ2-2; TRBD2 might be the D (6 bases). The V gene's germline CDR1 is SQVTM and CDR2 ANQGSEA. The V end lost 1 base, the J end lost 5 bases, and 17 bases lay between the germline ends. The CDR3 has 16 residues. The CDR3 region is CSVEVVGQGGTGELFF. CDR3 coding DNA: TGCAGCGTTGAAGTAGTGGGCCAAGGAGGGACCGGGGAGCTGTTTTTT.

CDR3 sequence: CASSLRGGSYEQYF. The CDR3 DNA reads TGTGCCAGCAGTCTCAGGGGCGGCTCCTACGAGCAGTACTTC. V and J are TRBV3-1 (or the pseudogene TRBV3-2) and TRBJ2-7, with D perhaps matching TRBD1 (6 bases). The CDR3 contains 14 residues. The germline CDR1 and CDR2 sequences are LGHDT and YNNKEL (reference sequence). V dropped 6 bases and J dropped 0 bases, with 12 bases sitting between them.

The genes are TRBV30 and TRBJ2-1; 7 bases fit TRBD1. V dropped 3 bases and J dropped 10; count of bases not matched to a gene: 18. This CDR3 contains 16 residues. CDR1 GTSNPN and CDR2 SVGIG come from the germline V gene (reference sequence). Here the CDR3 reads CAWSNRGGRVTGEQFF. The DNA of the CDR3 is TGTGCCTGGAGCAACCGCGGAGGTAGGGTGACAGGGGAGCAGTTCTTC.

This rearrangement joins TRBV5-6 to TRBJ2-2; a possible D gene is TRBD1 (6 bases). Trimming stripped 4 bases from V and 3 bases from J, with 7 bases between. The CDR3 sequence is 13 residues long. Germline lookup yields CDR1 SGHDT and CDR2 YYEEEE. The CDR3 loop is CASSRTDTGELFF. In DNA form, the CDR3 reads TGTGCCAGCAGCAGGACAGACACCGGGGAGCTGTTTTTT.